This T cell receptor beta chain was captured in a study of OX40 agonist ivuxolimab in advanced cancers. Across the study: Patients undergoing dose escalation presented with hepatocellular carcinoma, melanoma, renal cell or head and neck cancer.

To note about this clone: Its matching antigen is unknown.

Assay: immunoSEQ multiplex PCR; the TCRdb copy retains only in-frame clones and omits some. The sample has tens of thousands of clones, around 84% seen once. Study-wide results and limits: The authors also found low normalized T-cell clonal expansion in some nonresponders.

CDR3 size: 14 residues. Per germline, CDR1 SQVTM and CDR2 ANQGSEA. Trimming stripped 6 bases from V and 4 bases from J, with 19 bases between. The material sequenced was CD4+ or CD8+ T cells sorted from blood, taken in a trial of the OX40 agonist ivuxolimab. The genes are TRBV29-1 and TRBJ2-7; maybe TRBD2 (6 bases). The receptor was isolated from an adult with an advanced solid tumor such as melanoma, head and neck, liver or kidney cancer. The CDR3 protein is CSVTPRGGGYEQYF. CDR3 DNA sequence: TGCAGCGTGACCCCTCGGGGTGGGGGGTACGAGCAGTACTTC.